These 7 T cell receptor beta chains were all obtained from the same sample, sequenced in a study of shared T cell receptors in the human thymus. This table comes from immunoSEQ multiplex PCR, and its TCRdb copy is limited to in-frame clones, with some not included. The sample includes about 660,000 clones, 87% of them seen just once. These data are also associated with another study on human thymus T cells.

Material: thymocytes. The receptor source for this set is a boy under two years old with a congenital heart defect.

The chain recombines TRBV27 with TRBJ2-5, with 8 bases fitting TRBD2. Germline V gives CDR1 MNHEY, CDR2 SMNVEV (reference sequence). This CDR3 is built from 14 residues. Trimming at V came to 10 bases and at J to 3 bases, leaving 10 bases not matched to a gene. The CDR3 nucleotides read TGTGCCATCCCAGAGGATAGCGGGGAAGAGACCCAGTACTTC. It yields the protein CAIPEDSGEETQYF.

The gene calls are TRBV5-1 and TRBJ1-6; D possibly corresponds to TRBD1 (6 bases). Germline assignment: CDR1 SGHRS and CDR2 YFSETQ. The CDR3 sequence is 16 residues long. V was cut by 6 bases and J by 0 bases, with 13 bases left in between. Written as DNA, the CDR3 is TGCGCCAGCACCCAAGGACAGAGCTCCTATAATTCACCCCTCCACTTT. Encoded protein: CASTQGQSSYNSPLHF.

The chain couples TRBV27 to TRBJ2-3; perhaps TRBD2 as D (6 bases). This CDR3 is 17 amino acids long. Trimming removed 3 bases from V and 0 bases from J, with 16 bases in between. Germline CDR1 and CDR2: MNHEY and SMNVEV (reference sequence). The CDR3 region is CASSLQRGRASTDTQYF. CDR3 nucleotides: TGTGCCAGCAGTTTGCAACGGGGGAGAGCTAGCACAGATACGCAGTATTTT.

V is TRBV6-5 and J is TRBJ1-2; 10 bases agree with TRBD1. J was trimmed by 6 bases and V by 0 bases; bases with no gene match: 7. Per the germline V gene, CDR1 is MNHEY and CDR2 is SVGAGI. There are 16 residues in the CDR3. CDR3 amino acids: CASSYSPGQGEDGYTF. The CDR3 bases are TGTGCCAGCAGTTACTCCCCCGGACAGGGGGAAGATGGCTACACCTTC.

The V and J genes are TRBV4-1 and TRBJ2-2; no definite D call. This CDR3 is 15 amino acids long. Germline V lookup: CDR1 MGHRA, CDR2 YSYEKL. V was shortened by 1 base and J by 6 bases, with 12 bases between the two germline ends. This chain's CDR3 is CASSQGHSLSGELFF. CDR3 nucleotide sequence: TGCGCCAGCAGCCAAGGGCACAGTCTCTCCGGGGAGCTGTTTTTT.

This clone was picked up a small number of times. The CDR3 region is CASSAGGARSGNTIYF. CDR3 in DNA: TGTGCCAGCAGCGCGGGGGGGGCCCGCTCTGGAAACACCATATATTTT. This chain joins TRBV5-5 and TRBJ1-3, with a weak D call TRBD1 (6 bases). V was pared by 4 bases and J by 0 bases, with 14 bases between. Germline CDR1 SGHKS, CDR2 YYEKEE (reference sequence). This CDR3 comprises 16 residues.

The chain has TRBV4-3 and TRBJ2-2, with D possibly being TRBD2 (7 bases). The CDR3 runs to 15 residues. V was shortened by 0 bases and J by 7 bases, with 12 bases between the two germline ends. Germline loops: CDR1 LGHNA, CDR2 YSLEER. CDR3 amino acids: CASSQEWGGGGELFF. CDR3 coding DNA: TGCGCCAGCAGCCAAGAGTGGGGGGGCGGCGGGGAGCTGTTTTTT.